These T cell receptor beta chains were read from a single sample in a study of T cell responses to AZD1222 COVID-19 vaccine. TCRdb's table, derived via immunoSEQ multiplex PCR, lists solely in-frame clones and lacks some. Of around 140,000 clones detected, 85% to 90% appear once; the ten largest clones hold roughly 1.5%. The sequences come from peripheral blood, collected on day 0 of AZD1222 vaccination. The receptors shown here come from an adult in good health. Each CDR3 is given with its conserved first and last residue. A D gene is named only where the DNA matches it firmly. Clone size is not always given. Where it is, it says once, few, many or a class for expanded clones.

CDR3: CASSSTGGIEQYF
DNA: TGTGCCAGCTCATCGACAGGGGGCATAGAGCAGTACTTC
size: few
J: TRBJ2-7
V: TRBV18
D: TRBD1

CDR3: CASSLGQGRIMQETQYF
DNA: TGTGCCAGCAGCTTGGGACAGGGGCGCATTATGCAAGAGACCCAGTACTTC
size: .
J: TRBJ2-5
V: TRBV5-8
D: TRBD1

CDR3: CAISEGAGNQPQHF
DNA: TGTGCCATCAGTGAGGGTGCAGGGAATCAGCCCCAGCATTTT
size: .
J: TRBJ1-5
V: TRBV10-3
D: .

CDR3: CASSWGTGQSTEQYF
DNA: TGTGCCAGCAGCTGGGGGACCGGGCAGAGTACCGAGCAGTACTTC
size: .
J: TRBJ2-7
V: TRBV13
D: .

CDR3: CASSHASINEKLFF
DNA: TGCGCCAGCAGCCACGCCAGTATTAATGAAAAACTGTTTTTT
size: .
J: TRBJ1-4
V: TRBV5-1
D: .

CDR3: CASSTGEYHGYTF
DNA: TGTGCCAGCAGCACTGGAGAGTACCATGGCTACACCTTC
size: once
J: TRBJ1-2
V: TRBV7-9
D: .

CDR3: CASSHPGGVGDTQYF
DNA: TGTGCCAGCAGCCACCCCGGGGGGGTTGGGGATACGCAGTATTTT
size: .
J: TRBJ2-3
V: TRBV7-6
D: TRBD2

CDR3: CASSFLHEKLFF
DNA: TGTGCCAGCAGTTTTTTACATGAAAAACTGTTTTTT
size: .
J: TRBJ1-4
V: TRBV12-3/TRBV12-4
D: .

CDR3: CASSLRTGTSGHNEQFF
DNA: TGTGCCAGCAGCTTACGGACCGGGACTAGCGGGCACAATGAGCAGTTCTTC
size: .
J: TRBJ2-1
V: TRBV7-9
D: TRBD2

CDR3: CAWSVPWAGNTIYF
DNA: TGTGCCTGGAGCGTCCCCTGGGCGGGAAACACCATATATTTT
size: .
J: TRBJ1-3
V: TRBV30
D: .

CDR3: CASSPPGWEAKNIQYF
DNA: TGTGCCAGCAGCCCCCCTGGGTGGGAAGCCAAAAACATTCAGTACTTC
size: .
J: TRBJ2-4
V: TRBV9
D: .

CDR3: CASVSGTEAFF
DNA: TGCGCCAGCGTGTCAGGTACTGAAGCTTTCTTT
size: .
J: TRBJ1-1
V: TRBV10-2
D: .

CDR3: CASTPYKDRLNTEAFF
DNA: TGCGCCAGCACCCCGTACAAGGACAGGCTGAACACTGAAGCTTTCTTT
size: .
J: TRBJ1-1
V: TRBV5-1
D: TRBD1

CDR3: CASSPVGGGSQETQYF
DNA: TGTGCCAGCAGTCCAGTGGGGGGCGGGAGCCAAGAGACCCAGTACTTC
size: once
J: TRBJ2-5
V: TRBV5-4
D: .

CDR3: CASSLVAAGVNTEAFF
DNA: TGCGCCAGCAGCTTGGTCGCGGCAGGGGTGAACACTGAAGCTTTCTTT
size: .
J: TRBJ1-1
V: TRBV5-1
D: .

CDR3: CASSFIGGGQNNEQFF
DNA: TGTGCCAGCAGTTTTATTGGGGGAGGGCAGAACAATGAGCAGTTCTTC
size: .
J: TRBJ2-1
V: TRBV28
D: TRBD2

CDR3: CASGAPPGDSNQPQHF
DNA: TGTGCTAGTGGCGCTCCCCCGGGGGATAGCAATCAGCCCCAGCATTTT
size: .
J: TRBJ1-5
V: TRBV12-5
D: .

CDR3: CASSLGVNQPQHF
DNA: TGCGCCAGCAGCTTGGGCGTGAATCAGCCCCAGCATTTT
size: .
J: TRBJ1-5
V: TRBV5-1
D: .

CDR3: CASSVGVVNTEAFF
DNA: TGTGCCAGCAGCGTAGGCGTCGTGAACACTGAAGCTTTCTTT
size: .
J: TRBJ1-1
V: TRBV9
D: .

CDR3: CASSLGHEQYF
DNA: TGTGCCAGCAGTTTAGGCCATGAGCAGTACTTC
size: .
J: TRBJ2-7
V: TRBV28
D: .

CDR3: CATSRTGVRDEQYF
DNA: TGTGCCACAAGTCGCACCGGGGTTCGAGACGAGCAGTACTTC
size: .
J: TRBJ2-7
V: TRBV24-1
D: .

CDR3: CASSLDYRSSYNEQFF
DNA: TGTGCCAGCAGCTTAGACTACCGGAGCTCCTACAATGAGCAGTTCTTC
size: .
J: TRBJ2-1
V: TRBV7-9
D: .

CDR3: CASSLSGYQETQYF
DNA: TGCGCCAGCAGCTTGAGTGGGTACCAAGAGACCCAGTACTTC
size: .
J: TRBJ2-5
V: TRBV5-1
D: .

CDR3: CASSNKGQGSYEQYF
DNA: TGTGCCAGCTCCAACAAAGGACAGGGGAGTTACGAGCAGTACTTC
size: .
J: TRBJ2-7
V: TRBV27
D: TRBD1

CDR3: CASSPPRTLSGNTIYF
DNA: TGTGCCAGCAGCCCGCCTCGGACCCTCTCTGGAAACACCATATATTTT
size: .
J: TRBJ1-3
V: TRBV11-2
D: .

CDR3: CASSLSTGSDYEQYF
DNA: TGCGCCAGCAGCCTATCTACAGGGTCGGACTACGAGCAGTACTTC
size: .
J: TRBJ2-7
V: TRBV5-1
D: .

CDR3: CASSPGPPGRNTEAFF
DNA: TGCGCCAGCAGCCCGGGACCGCCCGGAAGGAACACTGAAGCTTTCTTT
size: once
J: TRBJ1-1
V: TRBV5-1
D: .

CDR3: CASSYSPGDDYTF
DNA: TGTGCCAGCAGTTACTCGCCAGGGGACGACTACACCTTC
size: .
J: TRBJ1-2
V: TRBV6-5
D: .

CDR3: CASSYTSGRSTDTQYF
DNA: TGTGCCAGTAGCTACACTAGCGGGAGGAGCACAGATACGCAGTATTTT
size: .
J: TRBJ2-3
V: TRBV19
D: TRBD2

CDR3: CASSFYLNTEAFF
DNA: TGTGCCAGCAGTTTTTACCTGAACACTGAAGCTTTCTTT
size: .
J: TRBJ1-1
V: TRBV12-3/TRBV12-4
D: .

CDR3: CASSFDWAGSNEQFF
DNA: TGTGCCAGCAGCTTTGACTGGGCCGGGAGCAATGAGCAGTTCTTC
size: few
J: TRBJ2-1
V: TRBV7-2
D: .

CDR3: CASSQDGGNTIYF
DNA: TGTGCCAGCAGCCAAGATGGGGGAAACACCATATATTTT
size: .
J: TRBJ1-3
V: TRBV3-1/TRBV3-2
D: .

CDR3: CATGLGRNTEAFF
DNA: TGTGCCACCGGACTAGGGAGGAACACTGAAGCTTTCTTT
size: .
J: TRBJ1-1
V: TRBV6-5
D: .

CDR3: CASSFPTGGGEQYF
DNA: TGTGCCAGCAGTTTCCCGACAGGGGGAGGTGAGCAGTACTTC
size: .
J: TRBJ2-7
V: TRBV6-5
D: TRBD1

CDR3: CAISDHGTGNTIYF
DNA: TGTGCCATCAGTGACCACGGAACTGGAAACACCATATATTTT
size: .
J: TRBJ1-3
V: TRBV10-3
D: .

CDR3: CAWGGGDYGYTF
DNA: TGTGCCTGGGGCGGAGGTGACTATGGCTACACCTTC
size: .
J: TRBJ1-2
V: TRBV30
D: .

CDR3: CATSRALRWGQPQHF
DNA: TGTGCCACCAGCAGAGCTTTACGTTGGGGTCAGCCCCAGCATTTT
size: .
J: TRBJ1-5
V: TRBV15
D: .

CDR3: CASSRDRLSNQPQHF
DNA: TGTGCCAGCAGTAGGGACAGACTAAGCAATCAGCCCCAGCATTTT
size: .
J: TRBJ1-5
V: TRBV6-5
D: TRBD1

CDR3: CASSQDIGPNTEAFF
DNA: TGTGCCAGCAGCCAAGATATCGGCCCGAACACTGAAGCTTTCTTT
size: .
J: TRBJ1-1
V: TRBV3-1/TRBV3-2
D: .

CDR3: CASSLYRGDLNIQYF
DNA: TGTGCCAGCAGTTTATATAGGGGGGATCTAAACATTCAGTACTTC
size: .
J: TRBJ2-4
V: TRBV28
D: .

CDR3: CASSRTGQETQYF
DNA: TGTGCCAGCAGCCGAACAGGGCAAGAGACCCAGTACTTC
size: .
J: TRBJ2-5
V: TRBV7-9
D: .

CDR3: CASSQGLAGGQWGNNEQFF
DNA: TGTGCCAGCAGCCAGGGACTAGCGGGAGGACAATGGGGGAACAATGAGCAGTTCTTC
size: .
J: TRBJ2-1
V: TRBV3-1/TRBV3-2
D: TRBD2

CDR3: CASSYGAGGSYGYTF
DNA: TGTGCCAGCAGTTACGGGGCAGGGGGTAGCTATGGCTACACCTTC
size: .
J: TRBJ1-2
V: TRBV6-6
D: TRBD1

CDR3: CAWSNGRRLGGYTF
DNA: TGTGCCTGGAGTAACGGCCGGAGGTTAGGAGGCTACACCTTC
size: .
J: TRBJ1-2
V: TRBV30
D: .

CDR3: CASSLNGGFSSNEKLFF
DNA: TGTGCCAGCAGCTTGAATGGGGGCTTCAGCTCTAATGAAAAACTGTTTTTT
size: once
J: TRBJ1-4
V: TRBV7-8
D: .

CDR3: CASDEETGELFF
DNA: TGTGCCAGTGACGAGGAGACCGGGGAGCTGTTTTTT
size: .
J: TRBJ2-2
V: TRBV7-8
D: .

CDR3: CASSPQKTEAFF
DNA: TGTGCCAGCTCACCGCAAAAGACGGAAGCTTTCTTT
size: once
J: TRBJ1-1
V: TRBV18
D: .

CDR3: CASIRTGVYNSPLHF
DNA: TGTGCCAGCATCCGGACAGGGGTCTATAATTCACCCCTCCACTTT
size: .
J: TRBJ1-6
V: TRBV5-8
D: TRBD1

CDR3: CASSLDRYSGNTIYF
DNA: TGTGCCAGCAGCCTGGACAGGTACTCTGGAAACACCATATATTTT
size: .
J: TRBJ1-3
V: TRBV7-6
D: TRBD1

CDR3: CASSLRGRANGDGTEAFF
DNA: TGTGCCAGCAGCTTACGTGGCAGAGCCAACGGGGATGGCACTGAAGCTTTCTTT
size: .
J: TRBJ1-1
V: TRBV7-8
D: .

CDR3: CASRSWETLSYEQYF
DNA: TGCGCCAGCAGAAGTTGGGAGACTCTCTCCTACGAGCAGTACTTC
size: .
J: TRBJ2-7
V: TRBV5-1
D: .

CDR3: CASSYNTGYGYTF
DNA: TGTGCCAGCAGTTACAATACAGGCTATGGCTACACCTTC
size: .
J: TRBJ1-2
V: TRBV6-5
D: .